A single sample gave rise to the 26 T cell receptor beta chains below, sequenced in a study of blood T cell repertoires in COVID-19. Some clones are missing from TCRdb's copy, which holds only in-frame ones; the method was immunoSEQ multiplex PCR. The sample yields almost 350,000 clones, 85% to 90% seen once. Sequenced sample: PBMCs or T cells enriched from blood (not recorded which). Receptor source: a woman aged 25-40 years who had been exposed to COVID-19.

The chain links TRBV11-3 to TRBJ2-6, with 7 bases aligning to TRBD1. Germline assignment: CDR1 SGHNT and CDR2 YENEEA. J lost 0 bases, V lost 3 bases, and 5 bases had no gene match. The CDR3 contains 17 residues. CDR3 bases: TGTGCCAGCAGCTTTTCGACAGGGCCCTCTGGGGCCAACGTCCTGACTTTC. It specifies CASSFSTGPSGANVLTF.

V usage is TRBV28 and J usage is TRBJ2-7; 11 bases are a match to TRBD2. Germline CDR1 and CDR2: MDHEN and SYDVKM. This CDR3 has 13 residues. DNA of the CDR3: TGTGCACTAGCGGGAGAAGGCGCCTACGAGCAGTACTTC. Protein sequence: CALAGEGAYEQYF.

The chain employs TRBV7-7 and TRBJ2-7; 7 bases are a match to TRBD1. CDR3 length: 13 residues. The germline V gene encodes CDR1 SSHAT and CDR2 FNYEAQ (reference sequence). The V gene end was trimmed by 1 base and the J gene end by 6 bases; junction bases not matched to a gene: 3. Written as DNA, the CDR3 is TGTGCCAGCAGCTTAGGTAGGACAGGCGAGCAGTACTTC. Protein: CASSLGRTGEQYF.

The chain recombines TRBV7-9 with TRBJ1-1; possible D gene TRBD1, 5 bases. CDR1 is SEHNR and CDR2 is FQNEAQ in the germline V gene (reference sequence). V gave up 2 bases and J gave up 5 bases, with 15 bases separating them. The CDR3 consists of 15 residues. CDR3 in amino acids: CASSLRQGYLTEAFF. CDR3 bases: TGTGCCAGCAGCTTACGCCAGGGTTATTTGACTGAAGCTTTCTTT.

V is TRBV19 and J is TRBJ1-5, with D tentatively TRBD1 (5 bases). Germline CDR1 is LNHDA and CDR2 is SQIVND (reference sequence). Trimming left V 5 bases short and J 6 bases short, with 14 bases between. CDR3 length: 14 residues. The CDR3 protein is CASSSPGSGQPQHF. The CDR3 nucleotides are TGTGCCAGTAGTTCTCCAGGGTCGGGTCAGCCCCAGCATTTT. The complete variable domain, with remaining parts taken from reference TRBV19 and TRBJ1-5, reads DGGITQSPKYLFRKEGQNVTLSCEQNLNHDAMYWYRQDPGQGLRLIYYSQIVNDFQKGDIAEGYSVSREKKESFPLTVTSAQKNPTAFYLCASSSPGSGQPQHFGDGTRLSIL.

V usage is TRBV19 and J usage is TRBJ2-7; 7 nucleotides align to TRBD1. V was pared by 4 bases and J by 0 bases, with 6 bases of the junction left unmatched. The CDR3 loop spans 15 amino acids. The germline V gene encodes CDR1 LNHDA and CDR2 SQIVND (reference sequence). The CDR3 loop reads CASSNAGTASYEQYF. CDR3 DNA sequence: TGTGCCAGTAGTAACGCCGGGACAGCCTCCTACGAGCAGTACTTC.

V is TRBV28 and J is TRBJ2-1; 11 bases line up with TRBD2. CDR3 length: 19 amino acids. Germline CDR1 and CDR2: MDHEN and SYDVKM. Trimming at V came to 5 bases and at J to 0 bases, leaving 12 bases not matched to a gene. The CDR3, as DNA: TGTGCCAGCAGTCTCCTCGGGACTAGCGGTAAAAGCTCCTACAATGAGCAGTTCTTC. Its protein product is CASSLLGTSGKSSYNEQFF.

J is TRBJ1-2 and V is TRBV9; no clear D. The CDR3 has 12 amino acids. Per the germline V gene, CDR1 is SGDLS and CDR2 is YYNGEE. V dropped 4 bases and J dropped 5 bases, with 9 bases sitting between them. The chain's CDR3 is CASSPPGYGYTF. In nucleotides, the CDR3 is TGTGCCAGCAGCCCGCCGGGATATGGCTACACCTTC.

CDR3 sequence (DNA): TGTGCCAGCCACCAGAGACTGGGACAGGCTGCAACTAATGAAAAACTGTTTTTT. As protein: CASHQRLGQAATNEKLFF. The chain is built from TRBV2 and TRBJ1-4, with 8 bases matching TRBD1. This CDR3 contains 18 residues. V shed 8 bases, J shed 0 bases, and the junction held 14 bases outside the gene matches. From germline, CDR1 is SNHLY and CDR2 FYNNEI.

This clone was seen only a few times. V is TRBV18 and J is TRBJ2-2; 9 bases fit TRBD1. The trim removed 2 bases at V and 5 bases at J, leaving 6 bases unmatched. The CDR3 contains 16 residues. Germline CDR1 KGHSH, CDR2 LQKENI. CDR3 sequence (DNA): TGTGCCAGCTCACCATATGGACAGGGGAATACCGGGGAGCTGTTTTTT. This translates into CASSPYGQGNTGELFF.

Comment on this clone: This sample also contains other DNA sequences that code for the same CDR3. This sequence joins TRBV28 and TRBJ2-5, with D unresolved. CDR1 is MDHEN and CDR2 is SYDVKM in the germline V gene. Trimming took off 2 bases at V and 4 bases at J, with 8 bases between the two ends. CDR3 length equals 13 residues. This CDR3 is CASSLGQTETQYF. The CDR3 nucleotides read TGTGCCAGCAGTTTAGGGCAAACAGAGACCCAGTACTTC.

The V and J genes are TRBV6-4 and TRBJ2-1; TRBD2 is a possible D gene (5 bases). The ends were cut back, 3 bases at V and 8 bases at J, with 11 bases in the middle. Germline lookup yields CDR1 MRHNA and CDR2 SNTAGT. The CDR3 runs 13 residues. In nucleotides, the CDR3 is TGTGCCAGCAGTGATTCACCGAGGGATGAGCAGTTCTTC. This codes for CASSDSPRDEQFF.

The chain links TRBV7-3 to TRBJ2-1; 9 bases map to TRBD2. CDR3 length: 19 amino acids. CDR1 is SGHTA and CDR2 is FQGTGA in the germline V gene. The junction had 16 bases not matched to a gene; V was cut back by 0 bases and J by 7 bases. DNA for the CDR3: TGTGCCAGCAGCTTAACTGGGGGAGAGGGTAGCGGGAGATGGAATGAGCAGTTCTTC. Translating gives CASSLTGGEGSGRWNEQFF. The entire variable domain, with the rest obtained from reference TRBV7-3 and TRBJ2-1, is as follows: GAGVSQTPSNKVTEKGKYVELRCDPISGHTALYWYRQSLGQGPEFLIYFQGTGAADDSGLPNDRFFAVRPEGSVSTLKIQRTERGDSAVYLCASSLTGGEGSGRWNEQFFGPGTRLTVL.

V gene TRBV30 combines with J gene TRBJ2-7; no clear D gene. The germline V and J ends were trimmed by 7 bases and 1 base, with 8 bases remaining between them. Germline lookup yields CDR1 GTSNPN and CDR2 SVGIG (reference sequence). CDR3 length: 11 residues. Here the CDR3 reads CASQTSYEQYF. The CDR3 nucleotides read TGTGCCTCGCAAACTTCCTACGAGCAGTACTTC. Variable domain in full (rest from reference TRBV30 and TRBJ2-7): SQTIHQWPATLVQPVGSPLSLECTVEGTSNPNLYWYRQAAGRGLQLLFYSVGIGQISSEVPQNLSASRPQDRQFILSSKKLLLSDSGFYLCASQTSYEQYFGPGTRLTVT.

The rearrangement links TRBV9 to TRBJ2-1, with D maybe TRBD2 (5 bases). Trimming took 0 bases from V and 10 from J, leaving 20 bases between them. The CDR3 consists of 16 residues. Germline lookup yields CDR1 SGDLS and CDR2 YYNGEE. The CDR3 sequence is CASSVAIVGSDGEQFF. In nucleotides, the CDR3 is TGTGCCAGCAGCGTAGCAATTGTGGGTAGCGATGGCGAGCAGTTCTTC.

The gene calls are TRBV5-1 and TRBJ2-2; TRBD2 matches 9 bases. Trimming at V came to 6 bases and at J to 1 base, leaving 4 bases not matched to a gene. Germline-derived CDR1 and CDR2 are SGHRS and YFSETQ. The CDR3 sequence is 15 residues long. The CDR3 is CASNLAGQNTGELFF. CDR3 DNA: TGCGCCAGCAACCTAGCGGGGCAGAACACCGGGGAGCTGTTTTTT. Full variable domain (rest looked up from reference TRBV5-1 and TRBJ2-2): KAGVTQTPRYLIKTRGQQVTLSCSPISGHRSVSWYQQTPGQGLQFLFEYFSETQRNKGNFPGRFSGRQFSNSRSEMNVSTLELGDSALYLCASNLAGQNTGELFFGEGSRLTVL.

This clone occurred once. The chain combines TRBV19 with TRBJ1-4; TRBD1 matches at 11 bases. This CDR3 region has 15 residues. Per germline, CDR1 LNHDA and CDR2 SQIVND (reference sequence). V shed 8 bases, J shed 3 bases, and the junction held 5 bases outside the gene matches. The DNA for the CDR3 is TGTGCCAGTGGGGACAGGGGGTCGGCTAATGAAAAACTGTTTTTT. This sequence encodes CASGDRGSANEKLFF.

The chain links TRBV15 to TRBJ1-5; D is possibly TRBD1 (5 bases). The CDR3 length is 15 residues. The germline V gene has CDR1 LNHNV and CDR2 YYDKDF (reference sequence). V was cut by 5 bases and J by 2 bases, with 13 bases left in between. The CDR3 reads CATSVWGSGNQPQHF. Here the CDR3 DNA reads TGTGCCACCAGCGTATGGGGCTCTGGCAATCAGCCCCAGCATTTT.

The chain has TRBV28 and TRBJ2-7, with 7 bases lining up with TRBD1. The CDR3 runs to 14 residues. Germline lookup yields CDR1 MDHEN and CDR2 SYDVKM. Losses at the gene ends were 10 bases for V and 0 bases for J; bases not matched to a gene: 9. DNA of the CDR3: TGTGCCACCCAACTCGGGACAGTCTCCTACGAGCAGTACTTC. Amino acids: CATQLGTVSYEQYF.

This clone appeared a single time. J is TRBJ1-3 and V is TRBV19; D is uncertain. Germline CDR1 reads LNHDA; CDR2 reads SQIVND (reference sequence). V lost 6 bases and J 0 bases, leaving 15 bases between the germline ends. The CDR3 extends over 16 amino acids. For the CDR3, the DNA is TGTGCCAGTAGGTCGAGAGGGATATCCTCTGGAAACACCATATATTTT. This codes for CASRSRGISSGNTIYF.

The count of this clone is one. The chain couples TRBV7-3 to TRBJ1-1; 7 nucleotides line up with TRBD1. The CDR3 is made up of 16 amino acids. Germline CDR1 SGHTA, CDR2 FQGTGA. Losses at the gene ends were 5 bases for V and 2 bases for J; bases not matched to a gene: 11. This CDR3 is CASSPRTGGGNTEAFF. CDR3 coding DNA: TGTGCCAGCAGCCCCAGGACAGGTGGGGGCAACACTGAAGCTTTCTTT.

The chain links TRBV7-8 to TRBJ2-7; TRBD1 matches 9 bases. The CDR3 has 16 residues. Germline CDR1 SGHVS, CDR2 FQNEAQ. V shed 4 bases, J shed 4 bases, and the junction held 11 bases outside the gene matches. In nucleotides, the CDR3 is TGTGCCAGCAGCTCCGTACCGGGACAGGGAGTGTACGAGCAGTACTTC. Protein: CASSSVPGQGVYEQYF. Supplemented by reference TRBV7-8 and TRBJ2-7, the full variable domain reads GAGVSQSPRYKVAKRGQDVALRCDPISGHVSLFWYQQALGQGPEFLTYFQNEAQLDKSGLPSDRFFAERPEGSVSTLKIQRTQQEDSAVYLCASSSVPGQGVYEQYFGPGTRLTVT.

This chain connects TRBV5-5 to TRBJ2-7; D is perhaps TRBD1 (5 bases). Per germline, CDR1 SGHKS and CDR2 YYEKEE (reference sequence). V was cut by 0 bases and J by 6 bases, with 10 bases left in between. The CDR3 sequence is 13 residues long. In DNA form, the CDR3 reads TGTGCCAGCAGCTTGGGGGGCTTTTCCGAGCAGTACTTC. It is translated as CASSLGGFSEQYF.

The rearrangement uses TRBV28 and TRBJ1-1, with D unresolved. CDR3 size: 13 residues. The germline gives CDR1 MDHEN, CDR2 SYDVKM. Trimming took 4 bases from V and 1 from J, leaving 7 bases between them. CDR3 loop: CASSSTPNTEAFF. For the CDR3, the DNA is TGTGCCAGCAGTTCGACACCGAACACTGAAGCTTTCTTT.

The chain recombines TRBV27 with TRBJ1-3; D ambiguous. Between the trimmed V and J ends, which lost 6 bases and 0 bases, there was a span of 15 bases. Germline values: CDR1 MNHEY, CDR2 SMNVEV (reference sequence). The CDR3 is made up of 16 amino acids. This chain's CDR3 is CASSPALAISGNTIYF. The CDR3 DNA sequence: TGTGCCAGCAGCCCCGCATTAGCCATCTCTGGAAACACCATATATTTT.

The chain has TRBV6-5 and TRBJ1-1, with 7 bases matching TRBD1. The trim removed 2 bases at V and 0 bases at J, leaving 6 bases unmatched. The germline gives CDR1 MNHEY, CDR2 SVGAGI. CDR3 size: 16 residues. The CDR3 coding sequence is TGTGCCAGCAGTTACGGGCCAGGGGGTATGAACACTGAAGCTTTCTTT. This gives the protein CASSYGPGGMNTEAFF.